The 8 T cell receptor beta chains listed next were all sequenced from one sample in a study of blood T cells in healthy people across ages. A second about 7 to 12 cycle PCR used barcoded and J-beta primers. TCRdb used MiXCR to reprocess the 5' RACE reads, holding one entry per CDR3 protein. The sample yields some 780,000 distinct CDR3 sequences, roughly three fifths seen once. Sequenced input: blood. All receptors derive from a middle-aged man in good health.

This sequence joins TRBV12-3 or TRBV12-4 and TRBJ1-2; 7 bases match TRBD1. V trimming: 6 bases; J trimming: 4 bases; junction bases outside the gene matches: 20. There are 18 residues in the CDR3. CDR3 sequence reads: CASSETRLTGTSGYGYTF. The CDR3 DNA follows: TGTGCCAGCAGCGAGACCCGATTGACAGGGACCTCTGGCTATGGCTACACCTTC.

The chain carries TRBV29-1 and TRBJ1-2, with a weak D call TRBD1 (6 bases). With 7 bases removed from V and 4 bases from J, the gap between germline ends came to 10 bases. This CDR3 is built from 11 residues. Germline V gene lookup returns CDR1 SQVTM and CDR2 ANQGSEA. The CDR3 sequence is CSADRSYGYTF. For the CDR3, the DNA is TGCAGCGCAGACAGGAGCTATGGCTACACCTTC.

This clonotype came up a few times. The V gene is TRBV3-1, the J gene TRBJ1-1, with 7 bases aligning to TRBD1. CDR1 and CDR2 (germline): LGHDT, YNNKEL (reference sequence). V dropped 4 bases and J dropped 3; count of bases not matched to a gene: 5. CDR3 length equals 14 residues. CDR3 amino acids: CASSLEDRDTEAFF. The CDR3 DNA is TGTGCCAGCAGCCTAGAAGACAGGGACACTGAAGCTTTCTTT.

As DNA, the CDR3 is TGCGCCAGCAGCTTGGGAGGGGCGACTAGCGGGGGCGAGCAGTTCTTC. It is translated as CASSLGGATSGGEQFF. The chain employs TRBV5-1 and TRBJ2-1; 12 bases fit TRBD2. The CDR3 extends over 16 amino acids. V shed 0 bases and J 10 bases; nucleotides not matched to a gene: 8. The V gene's germline CDR1 is SGHRS and CDR2 YFSETQ.

Here the CDR3 reads CASSIPKDRNTEAFF. Written as DNA, the CDR3 is TGTGCCAGCAGCATCCCCAAGGACAGGAACACTGAAGCTTTCTTT. The V and J genes are TRBV7-9 and TRBJ1-1, with D possibly matching TRBD1 (6 bases). The CDR3 consists of 15 residues. The V end was cut by 5 bases, the J end by 1 base, with 14 bases between. Germline loops: CDR1 SEHNR, CDR2 FQNEAQ (reference sequence). The full variable domain, in which reference TRBV7-9 and TRBJ1-1 provide the parts outside the CDR3, is DTGVSQNPRHKITKRGQNVTFRCDPISEHNRLYWYRQTLGQGPEFLTYFQNEAQLEKSRLLSDRFSAERPKGSFSTLEIQRTEQGDSAMYLCASSIPKDRNTEAFFGQGTRLTVV.

This chain joins TRBV28 and TRBJ1-6; maybe TRBD1 (5 bases). CDR3 length: 15 amino acids. Germline lookup yields CDR1 MDHEN and CDR2 SYDVKM. With 4 bases removed from V and 10 bases from J, the gap between germline ends came to 17 bases. CDR3: CASSSGLVLQSPLHF. DNA for the CDR3: TGTGCCAGCAGTTCGGGACTTGTCTTACAATCACCCCTCCACTTT.

This clonotype was counted only a few times. The rearrangement joins TRBV20-1 to TRBJ2-7; TRBD1 is a possible D gene (6 bases). This CDR3 has 14 residues. Germline V lookup: CDR1 DFQATT, CDR2 SNEGSKA (reference sequence). The V end was cut by 5 bases, the J end by 5 bases, with 19 bases between. The CDR3 region has the DNA TGCAGTGCTTTCACGGGACAAAGGCACGACGAGCAGTACTTC. Translated: CSAFTGQRHDEQYF.

This chain links TRBV28 with TRBJ1-2; TRBD1 agrees at 10 bases. V lost 5 bases and J lost 5; bases outside the gene matches: 8. CDR1 and CDR2 from the germline V gene are MDHEN and SYDVKM. This CDR3 is built from 15 residues. Written as DNA, the CDR3 is TGTGCCAGCAGTCCTGGGACAGGGGTTAGGTATGGCTACACCTTC. Its translation is CASSPGTGVRYGYTF.